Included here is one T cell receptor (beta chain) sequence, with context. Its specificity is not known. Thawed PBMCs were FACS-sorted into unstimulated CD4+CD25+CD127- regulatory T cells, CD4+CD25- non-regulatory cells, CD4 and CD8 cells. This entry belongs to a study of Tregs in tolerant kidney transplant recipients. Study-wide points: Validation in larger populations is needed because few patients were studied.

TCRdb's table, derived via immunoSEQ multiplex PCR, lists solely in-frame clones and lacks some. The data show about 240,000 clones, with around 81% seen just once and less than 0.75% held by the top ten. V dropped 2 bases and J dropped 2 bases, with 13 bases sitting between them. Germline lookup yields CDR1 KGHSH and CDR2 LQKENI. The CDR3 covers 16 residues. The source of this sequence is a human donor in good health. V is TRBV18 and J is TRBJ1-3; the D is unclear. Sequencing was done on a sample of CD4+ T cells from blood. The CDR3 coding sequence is TGTGCCAGCTCACCATTTGCAGGAAAAACTGGAAACACCATATATTTT. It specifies CASSPFAGKTGNTIYF.